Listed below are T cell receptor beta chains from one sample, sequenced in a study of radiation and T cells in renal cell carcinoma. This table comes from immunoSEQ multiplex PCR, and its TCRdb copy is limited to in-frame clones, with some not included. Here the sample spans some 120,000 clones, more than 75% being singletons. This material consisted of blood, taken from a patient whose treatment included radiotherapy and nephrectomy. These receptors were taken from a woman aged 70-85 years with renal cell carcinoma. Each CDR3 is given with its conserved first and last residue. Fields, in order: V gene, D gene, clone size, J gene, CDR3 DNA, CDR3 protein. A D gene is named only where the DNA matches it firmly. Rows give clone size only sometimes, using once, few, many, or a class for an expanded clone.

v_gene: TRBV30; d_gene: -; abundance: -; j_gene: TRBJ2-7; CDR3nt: TGTGCCCTGGGGTCGCTGGACGAGCAGTACTTC; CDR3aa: CALGSLDEQYF
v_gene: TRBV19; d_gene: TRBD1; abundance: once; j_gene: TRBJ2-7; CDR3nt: TGTGCCAGTAGACGGACAGGGGGCTCCGAGCAGTACTTC; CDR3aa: CASRRTGGSEQYF
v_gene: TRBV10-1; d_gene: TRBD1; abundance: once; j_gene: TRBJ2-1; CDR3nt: TGCGCCAGCAGTGGGTGGCAGGGGGCGCGGAATGAGCAGTTCTTC; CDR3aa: CASSGWQGARNEQFF
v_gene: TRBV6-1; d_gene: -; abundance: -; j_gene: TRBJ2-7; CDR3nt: TGTGCCAGCAGGGAAGGGTGGGAGCAGTACTTC; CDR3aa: CASREGWEQYF
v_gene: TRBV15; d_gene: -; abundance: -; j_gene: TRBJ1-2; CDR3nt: TGTGCCACCAGCAGAGATCTTAGCGAGGGGCCTAATGGCTACACCTTC; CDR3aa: CATSRDLSEGPNGYTF
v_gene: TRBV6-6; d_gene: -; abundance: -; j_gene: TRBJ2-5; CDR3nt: TGTGCCAGCAGCCCCCAGCGGGCAGCACAAGAGACCCAGTACTTC; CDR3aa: CASSPQRAAQETQYF
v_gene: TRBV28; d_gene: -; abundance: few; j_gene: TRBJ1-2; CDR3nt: TGTGCCAGCAGTCTGGGCGACAACTATGGCTACACCTTC; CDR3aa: CASSLGDNYGYTF
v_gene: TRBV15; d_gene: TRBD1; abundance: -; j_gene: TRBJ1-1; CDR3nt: TGTGCCACCAGCAGGGAGCGGGACAGGGGCCCGATTGGTGTAAGGACTGAAGCTTTCTTT; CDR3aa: CATSRERDRGPIGVRTEAFF
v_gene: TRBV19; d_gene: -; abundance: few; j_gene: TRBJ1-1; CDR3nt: TGTGCCAGTAGTATCGGGGTGAACACTGAAGCTTTCTTT; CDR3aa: CASSIGVNTEAFF
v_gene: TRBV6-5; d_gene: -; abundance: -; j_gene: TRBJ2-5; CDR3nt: TGTGCCAGCAGTTACTTGGGATCAAAACCAGAGACCCAGTACTTC; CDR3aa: CASSYLGSKPETQYF
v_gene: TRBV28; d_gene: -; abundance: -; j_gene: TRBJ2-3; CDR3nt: TGTGCCAGCAGTAGCGAGGAGAGCACAGATACGCAGTATTTT; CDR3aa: CASSSEESTDTQYF
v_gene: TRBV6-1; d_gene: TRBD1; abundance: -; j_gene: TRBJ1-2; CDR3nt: TGTGCCAGCCGACAGGGGAACTGTGGCTACACCTTC; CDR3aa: CASRQGNCGYTF
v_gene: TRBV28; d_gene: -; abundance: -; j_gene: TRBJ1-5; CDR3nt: TGTGCCAGCAGTCCACAGGGATGGGGAAATCAGCCCCAGCATTTT; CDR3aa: CASSPQGWGNQPQHF
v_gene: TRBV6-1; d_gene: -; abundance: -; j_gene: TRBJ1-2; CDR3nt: TGTGCCAGCAGTCCGGGACAAAACTATGGCTACACCTTC; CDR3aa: CASSPGQNYGYTF
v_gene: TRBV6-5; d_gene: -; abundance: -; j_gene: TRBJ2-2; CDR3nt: TGTGCCAGCAGCCGCTATCAGGGAGGCACCGGGGAGCTGTTTTTT; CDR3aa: CASSRYQGGTGELFF
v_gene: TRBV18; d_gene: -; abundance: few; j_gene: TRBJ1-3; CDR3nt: TGTGCCAGCTCCCGGGACACCTCATTCTCTGGAAACACCATATATTTT; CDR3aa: CASSRDTSFSGNTIYF
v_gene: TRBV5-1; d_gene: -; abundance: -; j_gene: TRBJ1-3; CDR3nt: TGCGCCAGCAGTTTCGATGGAGGGTCTGGAAACACCATATATTTT; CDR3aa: CASSFDGGSGNTIYF
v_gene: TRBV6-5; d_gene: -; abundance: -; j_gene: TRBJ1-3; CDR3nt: TGTGCCAGCAGTGACGGGTCGGACACCATATATTTT; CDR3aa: CASSDGSDTIYF
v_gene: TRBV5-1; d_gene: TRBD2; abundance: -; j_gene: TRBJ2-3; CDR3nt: TGCGCCAGCAGCTTGTTCCGGACTAGCGGGGGCCAAGGGGGTACGCAGTATTTT; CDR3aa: CASSLFRTSGGQGGTQYF
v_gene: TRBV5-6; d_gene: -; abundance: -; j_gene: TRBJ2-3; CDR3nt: TGTGCCAGCAGCCGATTTGGTACAGATACGCAGTATTTT; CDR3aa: CASSRFGTDTQYF
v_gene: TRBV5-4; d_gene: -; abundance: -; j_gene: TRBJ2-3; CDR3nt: TGTGCCAGCAGCCGACGCACAGTCAGCACAGATACGCAGTATTTT; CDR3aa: CASSRRTVSTDTQYF
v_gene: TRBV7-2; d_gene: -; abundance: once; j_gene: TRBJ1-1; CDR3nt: TGTGCCAGCAGCCGAGCCGGCTTCAGCCCCACTGAAGCTTTCTTT; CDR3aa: CASSRAGFSPTEAFF
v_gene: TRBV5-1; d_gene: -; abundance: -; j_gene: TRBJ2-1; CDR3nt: TGCGCCAGCAGCTTGGGGCGGGCTAGTCACAATGAGCAGTTCTTC; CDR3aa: CASSLGRASHNEQFF
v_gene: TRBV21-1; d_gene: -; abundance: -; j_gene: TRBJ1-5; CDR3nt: TGTGCCAGCAGCAAAAAGGGGTCAACCGACCATAGCAATCAGCCCCAGCATTTT; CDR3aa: CASSKKGSTDHSNQPQHF
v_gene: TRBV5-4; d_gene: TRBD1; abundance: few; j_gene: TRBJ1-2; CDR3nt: TGTGCCAGCAGCTTGAACGTGGACAGGGGGGGTGGCTACACCTTC; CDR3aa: CASSLNVDRGGGYTF
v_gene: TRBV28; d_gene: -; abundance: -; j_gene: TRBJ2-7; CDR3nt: TGTGCCAGCGAGGGGGGGTCCCGCGAGCAGTACTTC; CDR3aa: CASEGGSREQYF
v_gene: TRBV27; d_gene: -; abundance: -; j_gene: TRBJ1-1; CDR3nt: TGTGCCAGCAGTTCCCACAGGGCGGAGGGCACTGAAGCTTTCTTT; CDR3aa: CASSSHRAEGTEAFF
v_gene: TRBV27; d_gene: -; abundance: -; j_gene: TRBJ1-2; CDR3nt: TGTGCCAGCAGTTCCTTCACCGGGGGAAGCTATGGCTACACCTTC; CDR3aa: CASSSFTGGSYGYTF
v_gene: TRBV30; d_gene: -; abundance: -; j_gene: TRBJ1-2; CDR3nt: TGTGCCTGGGTGACACACGGTTGGGGCTATGGCTACACCTTC; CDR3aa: CAWVTHGWGYGYTF
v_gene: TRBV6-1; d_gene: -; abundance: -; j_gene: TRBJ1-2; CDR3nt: TGTGCCAGCAGTGGTCCCTCCGGGGGGGCAGGTCGTGGCTACACCTTC; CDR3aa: CASSGPSGGAGRGYTF
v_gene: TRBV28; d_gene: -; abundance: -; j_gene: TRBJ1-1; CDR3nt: TGTGCCAGCAGTTTTAAGTGGACTGAAGCTTTCTTT; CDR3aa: CASSFKWTEAFF
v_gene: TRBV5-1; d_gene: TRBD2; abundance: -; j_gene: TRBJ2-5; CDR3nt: TGCGCCAGCAGCTTGGTCGCGGGGGGGCGGGAGACCCAGTACTTC; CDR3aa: CASSLVAGGRETQYF
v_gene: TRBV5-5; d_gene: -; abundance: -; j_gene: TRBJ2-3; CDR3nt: TGTGCCAGCAGCACGGACAGTAGCACAGATACGCAGTATTTT; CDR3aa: CASSTDSSTDTQYF
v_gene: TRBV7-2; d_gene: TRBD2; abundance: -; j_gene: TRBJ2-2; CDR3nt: TGTGCCAGCAGCTTTGCCCTAGCGGGGGCCTCGAACACCGGGGAGCTGTTTTTT; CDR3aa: CASSFALAGASNTGELFF
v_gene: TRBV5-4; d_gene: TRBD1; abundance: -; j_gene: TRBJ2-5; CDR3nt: TGTGCCAGCAGCTTGGAACAGGGGGCTGGGACCCAGTACTTC; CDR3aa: CASSLEQGAGTQYF
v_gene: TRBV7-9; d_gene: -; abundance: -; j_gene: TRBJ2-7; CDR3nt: TGTGCCAGCAGCTCATTCGACGAGCAGTACTTC; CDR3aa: CASSSFDEQYF
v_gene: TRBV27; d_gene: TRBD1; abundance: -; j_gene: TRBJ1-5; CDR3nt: TGTGCCAGCAGTTTATCGGGACAGGGGGTTGTTCAGCCCCAGCATTTT; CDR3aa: CASSLSGQGVVQPQHF
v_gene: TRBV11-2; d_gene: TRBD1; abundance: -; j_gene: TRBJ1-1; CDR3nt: TGTGCCAGCAGCTTGCCCAGGGGGGCGACTGAAGCTTTCTTT; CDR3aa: CASSLPRGATEAFF
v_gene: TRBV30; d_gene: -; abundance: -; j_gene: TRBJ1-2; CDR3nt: TGTGCCTGGGATAGGGGAGGGTCTTGGGGCTACACCTTC; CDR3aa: CAWDRGGSWGYTF
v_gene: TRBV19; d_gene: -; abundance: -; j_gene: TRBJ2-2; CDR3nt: TGTGCCAGTAGTTCCCGACTCACCGGGGAGCTGTTTTTT; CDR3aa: CASSSRLTGELFF
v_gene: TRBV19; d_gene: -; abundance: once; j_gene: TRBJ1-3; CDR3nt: TGTGCCAGCAAATCACAGGGTCTTGGAGTGGGCTCTGGAAACACCATATATTTT; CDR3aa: CASKSQGLGVGSGNTIYF